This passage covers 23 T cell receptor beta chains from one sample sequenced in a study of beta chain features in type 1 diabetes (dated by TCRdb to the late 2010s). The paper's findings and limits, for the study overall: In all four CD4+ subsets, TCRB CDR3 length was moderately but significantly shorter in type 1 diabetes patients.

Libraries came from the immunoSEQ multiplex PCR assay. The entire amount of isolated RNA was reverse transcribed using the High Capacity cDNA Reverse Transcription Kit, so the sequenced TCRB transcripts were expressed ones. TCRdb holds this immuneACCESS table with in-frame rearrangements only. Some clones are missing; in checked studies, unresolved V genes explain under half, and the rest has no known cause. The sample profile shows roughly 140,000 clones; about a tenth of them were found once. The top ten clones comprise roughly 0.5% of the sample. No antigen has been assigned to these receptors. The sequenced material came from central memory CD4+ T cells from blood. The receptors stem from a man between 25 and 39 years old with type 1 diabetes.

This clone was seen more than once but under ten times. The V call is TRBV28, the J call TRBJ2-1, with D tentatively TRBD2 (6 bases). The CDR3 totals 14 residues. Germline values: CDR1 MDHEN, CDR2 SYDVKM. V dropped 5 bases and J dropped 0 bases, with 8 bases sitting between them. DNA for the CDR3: TGTGCCAGCAGTATTAGCGGCTCCTACAATGAGCAGTTCTTC. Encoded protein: CASSISGSYNEQFF.

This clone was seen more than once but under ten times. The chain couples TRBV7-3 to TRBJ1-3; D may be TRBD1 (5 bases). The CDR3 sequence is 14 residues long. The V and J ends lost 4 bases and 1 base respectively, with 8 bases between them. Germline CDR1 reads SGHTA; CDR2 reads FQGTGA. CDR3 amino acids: CASSSGLSGNTIYF. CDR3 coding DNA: TGTGCCAGCAGCTCGGGACTTTCTGGAAACACCATATATTTT.

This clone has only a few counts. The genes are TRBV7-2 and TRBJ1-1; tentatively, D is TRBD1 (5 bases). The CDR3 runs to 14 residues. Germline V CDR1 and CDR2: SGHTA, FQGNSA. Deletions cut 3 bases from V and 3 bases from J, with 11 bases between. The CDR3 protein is CASSFGSRDTEAFF. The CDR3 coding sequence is TGTGCCAGCAGCTTCGGCAGCAGGGACACTGAAGCTTTCTTT.

In DNA, the CDR3 is TGCGCCAGCAGCTCCCAGGGGGCATATCAAGAGACCCAGTACTTC. Its protein product is CASSSQGAYQETQYF. The rearrangement uses TRBV5-1 and TRBJ2-5; 8 bases are a match to TRBD1. The CDR3 sequence is 15 residues long. J was trimmed by 2 bases and V by 3 bases; bases with no gene match: 6. CDR1 is SGHRS, CDR2 YFSETQ, per germline.

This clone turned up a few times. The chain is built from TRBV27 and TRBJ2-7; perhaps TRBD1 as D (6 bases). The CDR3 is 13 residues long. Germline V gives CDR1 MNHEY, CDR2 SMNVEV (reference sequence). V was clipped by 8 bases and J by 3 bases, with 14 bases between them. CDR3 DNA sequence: TGTGCCAGCCTTGCACAGGGCGGCTACGAGCAGTACTTC. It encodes CASLAQGGYEQYF.

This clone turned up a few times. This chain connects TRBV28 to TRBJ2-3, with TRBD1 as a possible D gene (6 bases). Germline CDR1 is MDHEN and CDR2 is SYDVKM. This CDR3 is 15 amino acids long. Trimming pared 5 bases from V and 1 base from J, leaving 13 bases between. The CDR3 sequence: CASSPLWGRTDTQYF. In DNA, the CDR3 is TGTGCCAGCAGTCCGCTTTGGGGGCGCACAGATACGCAGTATTTT. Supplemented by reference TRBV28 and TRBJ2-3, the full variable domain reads DVKVTQSSRYLVKRTGEKVFLECVQDMDHENMFWYRQDPGLGLRLIYFSYDVKMKEKGDIPEGYSVSREKKERFSLILESASTNQTSMYLCASSPLWGRTDTQYFGPGTRLTVL.

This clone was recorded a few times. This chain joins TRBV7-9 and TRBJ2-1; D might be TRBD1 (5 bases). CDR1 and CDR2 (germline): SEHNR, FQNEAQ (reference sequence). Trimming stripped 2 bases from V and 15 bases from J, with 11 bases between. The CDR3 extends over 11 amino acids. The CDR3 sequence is CASSLLGHLFF. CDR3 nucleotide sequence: TGTGCCAGCAGCTTATTGGGGCATCTGTTCTTC.

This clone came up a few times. CDR3 nucleotides: TGTGCCAGCAGCTTGGGGAACACTCCCGGAGATAATGAGCAGTTCTTC. Its translation is CASSLGNTPGDNEQFF. The gene calls are TRBV5-8 and TRBJ2-1; no definite D call. V was cut by 0 bases and J by 7 bases, with 17 bases left in between. The length of the CDR3 is 16 residues. CDR1 and CDR2 (germline): SGHTS, YDEGEE. The full variable domain, completed using reference TRBV5-8 and TRBJ2-1, is EAGVTQSPTHLIKTRGQQATLRCSPISGHTSVYWYQQALGLGLQFLLWYDEGEERNRGNFPPRFSGRQFPNYSSELNVNALELEDSALYLCASSLGNTPGDNEQFFGPGTRLTVL.

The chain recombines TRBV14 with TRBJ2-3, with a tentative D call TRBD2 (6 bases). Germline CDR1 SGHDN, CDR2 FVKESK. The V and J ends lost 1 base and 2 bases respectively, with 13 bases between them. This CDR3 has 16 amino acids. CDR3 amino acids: CASSQASRGITDTQYF. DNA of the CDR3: TGTGCCAGCAGCCAAGCTTCTCGGGGGATCACAGATACGCAGTATTTT.

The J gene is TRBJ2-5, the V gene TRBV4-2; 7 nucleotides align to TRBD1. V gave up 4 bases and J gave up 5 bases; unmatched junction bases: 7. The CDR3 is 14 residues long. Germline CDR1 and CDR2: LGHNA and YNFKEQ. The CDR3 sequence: CASSPLTGSETQYF. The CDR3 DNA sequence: TGTGCCAGCAGCCCATTGACAGGGTCTGAGACCCAGTACTTC.

The CDR3 DNA is TGTGCCAGCGGCGGGAACAGGGGGCTTGGCTACACCTTC. Translated: CASGGNRGLGYTF. V usage is TRBV28 and J usage is TRBJ1-2; 9 nucleotides match TRBD1. The germline V gene has CDR1 MDHEN and CDR2 SYDVKM. The CDR3 spans 13 residues. V was clipped by 8 bases and J by 7 bases; unmatched bases: 8.

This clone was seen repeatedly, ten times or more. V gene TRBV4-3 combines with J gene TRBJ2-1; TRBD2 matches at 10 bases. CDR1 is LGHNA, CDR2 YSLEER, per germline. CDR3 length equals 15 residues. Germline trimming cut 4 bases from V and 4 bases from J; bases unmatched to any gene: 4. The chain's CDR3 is CASSRDSGRYNEQFF. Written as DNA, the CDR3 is TGCGCCAGCAGCCGAGATAGCGGGAGGTACAATGAGCAGTTCTTC.

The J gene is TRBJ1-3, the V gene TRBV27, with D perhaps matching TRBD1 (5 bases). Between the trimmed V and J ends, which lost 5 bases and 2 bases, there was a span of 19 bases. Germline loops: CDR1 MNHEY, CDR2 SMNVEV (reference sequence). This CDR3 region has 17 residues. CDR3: CASSPTGRRRTGNTIYF. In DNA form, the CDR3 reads TGTGCCAGCAGTCCCACAGGAAGACGAAGAACTGGAAACACCATATATTTT.

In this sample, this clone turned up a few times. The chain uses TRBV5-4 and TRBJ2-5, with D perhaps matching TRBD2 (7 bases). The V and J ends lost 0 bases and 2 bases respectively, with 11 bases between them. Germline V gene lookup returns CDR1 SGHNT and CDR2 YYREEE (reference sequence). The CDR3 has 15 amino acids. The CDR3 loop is CASSLGGGGQETQYF. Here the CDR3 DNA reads TGTGCCAGCAGCTTGGGGGGGGGCGGACAAGAGACCCAGTACTTC.

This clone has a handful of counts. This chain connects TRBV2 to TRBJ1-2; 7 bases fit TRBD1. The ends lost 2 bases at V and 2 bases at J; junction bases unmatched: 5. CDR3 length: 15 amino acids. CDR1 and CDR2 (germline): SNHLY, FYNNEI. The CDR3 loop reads CASSETAGGNYGYTF. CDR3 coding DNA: TGTGCCAGCAGTGAAACCGCAGGGGGAAACTATGGCTACACCTTC.

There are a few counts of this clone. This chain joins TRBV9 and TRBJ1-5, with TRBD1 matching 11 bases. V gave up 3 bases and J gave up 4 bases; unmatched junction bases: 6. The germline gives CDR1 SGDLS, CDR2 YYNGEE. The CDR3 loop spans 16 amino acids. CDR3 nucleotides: TGTGCCAGCAGCGCAGGACAGGGGGCTCCAAATCAGCCCCAGCATTTT. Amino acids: CASSAGQGAPNQPQHF.

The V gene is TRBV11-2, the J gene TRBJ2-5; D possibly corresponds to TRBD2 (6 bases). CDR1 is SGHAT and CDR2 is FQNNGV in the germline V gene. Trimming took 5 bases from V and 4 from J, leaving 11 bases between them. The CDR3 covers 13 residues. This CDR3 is CASSPGLTETQYF. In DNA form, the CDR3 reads TGTGCCAGCAGCCCTGGACTAACAGAGACCCAGTACTTC.

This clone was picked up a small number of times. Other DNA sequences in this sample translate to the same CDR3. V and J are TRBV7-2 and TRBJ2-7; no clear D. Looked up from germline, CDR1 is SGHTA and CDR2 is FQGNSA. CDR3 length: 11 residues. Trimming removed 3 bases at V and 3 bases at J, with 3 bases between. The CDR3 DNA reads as TGTGCCAGCAGCTTGTACTACGAGCAGTACTTC. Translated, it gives CASSLYYEQYF.

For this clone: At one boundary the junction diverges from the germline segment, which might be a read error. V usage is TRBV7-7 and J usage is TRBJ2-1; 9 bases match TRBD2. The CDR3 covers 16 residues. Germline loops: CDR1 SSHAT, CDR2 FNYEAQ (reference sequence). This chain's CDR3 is CASSMGSGGTYNEQFF. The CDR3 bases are TGTGCTAGCAGCATGGGGAGCGGGGGGACCTACAATGAGCAGTTCTTC. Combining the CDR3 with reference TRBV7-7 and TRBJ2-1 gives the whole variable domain GAGVSQSPRYKVTKRGQDVTLRCDPISSHATLYWYQQALGQGPEFLTYFNYEAQPDKSGLPSDRFSAERPEGSISTLTIQRTEQRDSAMYRCASSMGSGGTYNEQFFGPGTRLTVL.

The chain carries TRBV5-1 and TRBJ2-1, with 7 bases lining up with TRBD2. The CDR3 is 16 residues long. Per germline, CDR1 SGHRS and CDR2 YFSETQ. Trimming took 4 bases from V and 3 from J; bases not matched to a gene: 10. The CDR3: CASSLMLAESYNEQFF. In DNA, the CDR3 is TGCGCCAGCAGCCTCATGCTAGCGGAGAGCTACAATGAGCAGTTCTTC.

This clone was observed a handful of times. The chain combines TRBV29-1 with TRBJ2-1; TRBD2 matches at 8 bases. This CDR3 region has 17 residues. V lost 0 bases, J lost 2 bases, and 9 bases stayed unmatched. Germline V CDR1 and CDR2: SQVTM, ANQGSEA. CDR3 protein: CSVEDGAGGGTYNEQFF. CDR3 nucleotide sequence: TGCAGCGTTGAAGATGGGGCGGGAGGAGGCACCTACAATGAGCAGTTCTTC.

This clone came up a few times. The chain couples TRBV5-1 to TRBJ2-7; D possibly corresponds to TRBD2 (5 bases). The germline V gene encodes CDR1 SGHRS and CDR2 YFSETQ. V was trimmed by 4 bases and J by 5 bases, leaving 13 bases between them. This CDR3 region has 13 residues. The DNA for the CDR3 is TGCGCCAGCAGCCTTGTACAGAGGGACGAGCAGTACTTC. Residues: CASSLVQRDEQYF.

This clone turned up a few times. CDR3 nucleotide sequence: TGTGCCAGCAGCCCCGGGAACGGGGAGCTGTTTTTT. Its translation: CASSPGNGELFF. The gene calls are TRBV4-2 and TRBJ2-2; TRBD2 is a possible D gene (5 bases). CDR1 is LGHNA and CDR2 is YNFKEQ in the germline V gene. The CDR3 consists of 12 residues. The V and J ends lost 4 bases and 7 bases respectively, with 7 bases between them.